These 18 T cell receptor beta chains share one sample of origin, sequenced in a study of vaccination effects on CD4 cells after COVID-19 (dated by TCRdb to about 2022). Library prep was done by the immunoSEQ multiplex PCR assay. TCRdb took over this immuneACCESS table, retaining in-frame rearrangements with V and J assigned. Such tables are incomplete; in checked studies, under half of the missing clones stem from an unresolved V gene, and the remainder is unexplained. This sample has 30,000 to 35,000 clones in its table, and more than 70% of those were observed once. Jointly, the top ten make up around 25% of the sample. In the ViraFEST assay, PBMC were stimulated with viral peptide pools, and TCR sequencing was then used to find antigen-specific CD4+ T cell clonotypes based on their expansion. After around 11 days of culture, CD4+ T cells were isolated with the EasySep CD4+ T cell isolation kit. Healthy vaccine recipients had no prior SARS-CoV-2 infection, confirmed by negative nucleocapsid antibodies before and after vaccination.

Their specific antigens are unknown. Sequenced here: CD4+ T cells from PBMCs cultured with HCoV-OC43 spike peptides, sampled before COVID-19 vaccination. Interpreted using the paper, the cell subset or site label stands for: HCoV-OC43 spike overlapping peptide pool stimulation. The origin of the receptors is a human donor who received a COVID-19 vaccine.

The chain joins TRBV18 to TRBJ1-1; TRBD1 aligns across 8 bases. CDR1 KGHSH and CDR2 LQKENI come from the germline V gene. Trimming at V came to 2 bases and at J to 10 bases, leaving 9 bases not matched to a gene. The CDR3 length is 14 residues. For the CDR3, the DNA is TGTGCCAGCTCACCATCCGACAGGGGAGGATCAGCTTTCTTT. The encoded protein is CASSPSDRGGSAFF.

The chain has TRBV24-1 and TRBJ2-3; 15 bases fit TRBD2. The germline CDR1 and CDR2 sequences are KGHDR and SFDVKD. CDR3 length: 16 amino acids. With V trimmed by 7 bases and J by 0 bases, 1 base remained unmatched. The CDR3 sequence is CATRGTSGGSTDTQYF. The CDR3 coding sequence is TGTGCCACCAGGGGGACTAGCGGGGGGAGCACAGATACGCAGTATTTT.

The genes are TRBV3-1 (or the pseudogene TRBV3-2) and TRBJ2-3; D is perhaps TRBD1 or TRBD2 (5 bases each). CDR1 and CDR2 (germline): LGHDT, YNNKEL (reference sequence). The CDR3 has 15 residues. The germline V and J ends were trimmed by 4 bases and 1 base, with 12 bases remaining between them. CDR3 nucleotide sequence: TGTGCCAGCAGCCCAGGGAGACGCGGCACAGATACGCAGTATTTT. It is translated as CASSPGRRGTDTQYF.

The chain combines TRBV6-5 with TRBJ2-2; 9 nucleotides line up with TRBD1. Trimming at V came to 8 bases and at J to 7 bases, leaving 11 bases not matched to a gene. This CDR3 region has 15 residues. The germline V gene has CDR1 MNHEY and CDR2 SVGAGI. CDR3 sequence: CASLFRDRAIGELFF. CDR3 nucleotide sequence: TGTGCCAGCCTTTTCCGGGACAGGGCCATCGGGGAGCTGTTTTTT.

This rearrangement joins TRBV21-1 to TRBJ1-2. TRBV21-1 is tagged as a pseudogene. This CDR3 contains 16 residues. CDR3 in DNA: TGTGCCAGCAGCAAAAAGGATGGAGGACTCAACTATGGCTACACCTTC. Its protein is CASSKKDGGLNYGYTF.

The chain recombines TRBV5-1 with TRBJ2-1; 9 nucleotides line up with TRBD2. Losses at the gene ends were 3 bases for V and 9 bases for J; bases not matched to a gene: 10. Germline V gene lookup returns CDR1 SGHRS and CDR2 YFSETQ. The CDR3 runs 15 residues. CDR3: CASSYLAGAGGEQFF. The CDR3 nucleotides read TGCGCCAGCAGCTACTTAGCGGGAGCAGGTGGTGAGCAGTTCTTC.

The count of this clone is one. This chain connects TRBV3-1 (or the pseudogene TRBV3-2) to TRBJ1-5; D is unclear. Deletions cut 0 bases from V and 5 bases from J, with 5 bases between. The CDR3 sequence is 13 residues long. CDR1 is LGHDT and CDR2 is YNNKEL in the germline V gene (reference sequence). CDR3 region: CASSQDVYQPQHF. CDR3 coding DNA: TGTGCCAGCAGCCAAGACGTATATCAGCCCCAGCATTTT.

This chain links TRBV6-2 or TRBV6-3 with TRBJ2-3, with unresolved D. Germline CDR1 MNHEY, CDR2 SVGEGT. The V end lost 6 bases, the J end lost 5 bases, and 9 bases lay between the germline ends. The CDR3 runs to 12 residues. The DNA for the CDR3 is TGTGCCAGCAGCTATACGGGAGATACGCAGTATTTT. It yields the protein CASSYTGDTQYF.

V is TRBV7-9 and J is TRBJ1-1, with 8 positions matching TRBD1. The junction had 5 bases not matched to a gene; V was cut back by 5 bases and J by 6 bases. The CDR3 has 13 amino acids. Germline assignment: CDR1 SEHNR and CDR2 FQNEAQ (reference sequence). The CDR3 DNA follows: TGTGCCAGCAGCCCCTTGACAGGGGCTGAAGCTTTCTTT. The encoded protein is CASSPLTGAEAFF.

The rearrangement uses TRBV2 and TRBJ2-1; TRBD2 matches at 9 bases. V shed 8 bases and J 5 bases; nucleotides not matched to a gene: 7. Germline loops: CDR1 SNHLY, CDR2 FYNNEI. The CDR3 runs to 14 residues. CDR3 sequence (DNA): TGTGCCAGCTCCTATAGCGGGGGCAACAATGAGCAGTTCTTC. This sequence encodes CASSYSGGNNEQFF.

This chain's CDR3 is CAWSVPPPGVYGVGETQYF. The CDR3, as DNA: TGTGCCTGGAGTGTACCTCCGCCCGGAGTGTACGGGGTAGGGGAGACCCAGTACTTC. The rearrangement links TRBV30 to TRBJ2-5; D perhaps matches TRBD2 (5 bases). The V end was cut by 0 bases, the J end by 5 bases, with 28 bases between. Germline V gene lookup returns CDR1 GTSNPN and CDR2 SVGIG (reference sequence). The CDR3 has 19 residues.

The CDR3 sequence: CASSQMGLAGYNEQFF. In nucleotides, the CDR3 is TGTGCCAGCAGCCAAATGGGACTAGCGGGGTACAATGAGCAGTTCTTC. The chain employs TRBV14 and TRBJ2-1; the match to TRBD2 covers 13 bases. V shed 2 bases and J 4 bases; nucleotides not matched to a gene: 2. This CDR3 spans 16 amino acids. The V gene's germline CDR1 is SGHDN and CDR2 FVKESK.

The genes are TRBV5-1 and TRBJ2-1, with D perhaps matching TRBD2 (5 bases). V gave up 2 bases and J gave up 0 bases, with 12 bases separating them. The CDR3 spans 16 residues. CDR1 and CDR2 from the germline V gene are SGHRS and YFSETQ. The CDR3 nucleotides are TGCGCCAGCAGCTTTAACCAGCGGAACTCCTACAATGAGCAGTTCTTC. Its protein is CASSFNQRNSYNEQFF.

This clone was seen just once. This chain uses TRBV29-1 with TRBJ2-3, with 12 bases that match TRBD1. The J segment lost 8 bases and the V segment lost 7 bases, leaving 10 bases of the junction unmatched. Germline-derived CDR1 and CDR2 are SQVTM and ANQGSEA. CDR3 length: 14 residues. Written as DNA, the CDR3 is TGCAGCGGAAACCGGGACAGGGGGCTCAGTACGCAGTATTTT. Its protein product is CSGNRDRGLSTQYF.

V gene TRBV15 combines with J gene TRBJ1-4, with D perhaps TRBD1 (5 bases). Germline CDR1 reads LNHNV; CDR2 reads YYDKDF (reference sequence). This CDR3 comprises 14 residues. V lost 0 bases and J lost 9, with 11 bases in between. This CDR3 is CATSRDRGGKKLFF. As DNA, the CDR3 is TGTGCCACCAGCAGAGATCGCGGGGGTAAAAAACTGTTTTTT.

The rearrangement uses TRBV6-5 and TRBJ1-2, with a tentative D call TRBD1 (6 bases). Germline loops: CDR1 MNHEY, CDR2 SVGAGI. The CDR3 is 15 residues long. V was pared by 0 bases and J by 5 bases, with 13 bases between. The chain's CDR3 is CASSYSKGVPYGYTF. The CDR3 DNA is TGTGCCAGCAGTTACTCGAAGGGGGTTCCTTATGGCTACACCTTC.

In this sample, this clone turned up once. The chain links TRBV7-8 to TRBJ2-3; D unclear. V lost 1 base, J lost 1 base, and 9 bases lay in between. There are 15 residues in the CDR3. Germline V gene sequence: CDR1 SGHVS, CDR2 FQNEAQ. Here the CDR3 reads CASSLEPARTDTQYF. CDR3 nucleotides: TGTGCCAGCAGCTTAGAGCCGGCGCGCACAGATACGCAGTATTTT.

This chain uses TRBV2 with TRBJ1-1, with D unclear. Germline V gene data show CDR1 as SNHLY and CDR2 as FYNNEI. The CDR3 sequence is 15 residues long. With 0 bases removed from V and 0 bases from J, the gap between germline ends came to 8 bases. DNA of the CDR3: TGTGCCAGCAGTGAAGCTCCAGCCATGAACACTGAAGCTTTCTTT. It encodes CASSEAPAMNTEAFF.